Listed below are T cell receptor beta chains from one sample, sequenced in a study of shared clonotypes between healthy human individuals. Here immunoSEQ multiplex PCR was the method, and the copy in TCRdb shows in-frame clones only, minus some. The sample lists 2 million to 2.5 million clones, more than 85% occurring once. The sequenced sample was naive CD4+ T cells from PBMCs. These receptors were taken from a man between 18 and 29 years old in good health. Some clones in this sample may be carry-over from other donors' samples. The CDR3 runs from the conserved cysteine through the conserved F or W. Size is omitted from some rows. Given values are once, few, many or a class for expanded clones.

j_call v_call clone_size cdr3_aa
TRBJ2-1 TRBV5-1 . CASSLALYNEQFF
TRBJ1-2 TRBV5-1 once CASRRGVYGYTF
TRBJ1-4 TRBV5-4 once CASSLQGGGEKLFF
TRBJ1-5 TRBV19 . CASPPDGTLWEQPQHF
TRBJ2-1 TRBV11-3 . CASSPGRDEQFF
TRBJ2-7 TRBV10-2 . CASSGDRGVNEQYF
TRBJ2-1 TRBV5-1 . CASSSGTSGSEQFF
TRBJ1-1 TRBV29-1 . CSSRASSSLAFF
TRBJ1-2 TRBV5-4 . CASSSGQGIHGYTF
TRBJ2-5 TRBV11-2 . CASSPSGFETQYF
TRBJ2-7 TRBV5-8 . CASSVPTRRRNEQYF
TRBJ1-5 TRBV6-5 . CASSADSLYQPQHF
TRBJ2-7 TRBV7-8 . CASSLGWTGDYEQYF
TRBJ2-7 TRBV5-1 . CASSLIGTSSYEQYF
TRBJ1-2 TRBV18 . CASSHSTEVGAYGYTF
TRBJ1-3 TRBV6-5 . CASSRTGGNTIYF
TRBJ2-1 TRBV18 . CASSPPGVNEQFF
TRBJ1-4 TRBV5-1 . CASSLGQFSEKLFF
TRBJ2-7 TRBV11-2 . CASSLGPLGTYEQYF
TRBJ1-4 TRBV27 once CASRSYRGGEKLFF
TRBJ2-5 TRBV5-1 once CASSLGGYFRETQYF
TRBJ2-1 TRBV5-4 . CASSRLAGGYNEQFF
TRBJ2-3 TRBV7-9 . CASSLARQGGTDTQYF
TRBJ2-1 TRBV28 . CASIFGRGRYNEQFF
TRBJ2-3 TRBV11-1 . CASSPIAGSTDTQYF
TRBJ2-3 TRBV28 . CASSPSGIGVSTDTQYF
TRBJ1-1 TRBV19 . CASSTQRGDGTEAFF
TRBJ2-7 TRBV27 . CASSLKRGSYEQYF
TRBJ1-1 TRBV7-8 . CASSLGGRGAFF
TRBJ2-2 TRBV11-3 once CASRHLGNTGELFF
TRBJ1-3 TRBV10-3 . CAITGGGGNTIYF
TRBJ1-1 TRBV7-3 . CASSPSGVGTEAFF
TRBJ2-6 TRBV6-1 . CASSEGATGANVLTF
TRBJ2-1 TRBV5-1 . CASSPGGASGRLYNEQFF
TRBJ2-3 TRBV7-3 . CASTPQGGRGADTQYF
TRBJ1-5 TRBV28 . CASSSRGQGIGQPQHF
TRBJ2-1 TRBV5-4 . CASSLAGNSYNEQFF
TRBJ2-5 TRBV25-1 . CASSESSRARETQYF
TRBJ2-1 TRBV2 . CASKGLAGDLEQFF
TRBJ1-4 TRBV5-1 once CASSLGTGPNEKLFF
TRBJ2-5 TRBV5-1 . CASSTGTSGTLGETQYF
TRBJ1-1 TRBV18 . CASSDPGTEAFF
TRBJ2-5 TRBV14 . CASSQDRASGQETQYF
TRBJ1-1 TRBV9 . CASSPWTGFTEAFF
TRBJ1-1 TRBV2 . CASSERQMNTEAFF
TRBJ2-2 TRBV15 . CATSRGQGTGELFF
TRBJ2-6 TRBV27 . CASSLGIGANVLTF
TRBJ1-5 TRBV13 few CASSLNRVGQPQHF
TRBJ2-7 TRBV28 . CASRPRTGLLYEQYF
TRBJ1-5 TRBV4-1 . CASSQIPGQGLQPQHF